A single sample gave rise to the 18 T cell receptor beta chains below, sequenced in a study of graft-versus-host responses after intestinal transplantation. This table comes from immunoSEQ multiplex PCR, and its TCRdb copy is limited to in-frame clones, with some not included. In the table there are more than 50,000 clones, around 90% of which are singletons. Specimen: PBMCs, collected around 120 days after intestinal transplantation. The receptor source for this set is a human patient who received an intestinal transplant, so some T cells may come from the graft donor.

The rearrangement links TRBV11-2 to TRBJ1-2; 7 bases align to TRBD1. This CDR3 contains 13 residues. V shed 3 bases, J shed 4 bases, and the junction held 2 bases outside the gene matches. Germline V gene sequence: CDR1 SGHAT, CDR2 FQNNGV. CDR3 sequence reads: CASSLGQLYGYTF. The CDR3 DNA reads TGTGCCAGCAGCTTGGGACAGCTCTATGGCTACACCTTC.

CDR3 coding DNA: TGTGCCAGTAGTATGGGGACAGCGAACACTGAAGCTTTCTTT. Translation gives CASSMGTANTEAFF. V is TRBV19 and J is TRBJ1-1, with TRBD1 matching over 7 bases. J gave up 1 base and V 3 bases, and 2 bases lay outside the gene matches. CDR3 length equals 14 residues. The germline gives CDR1 LNHDA, CDR2 SQIVND (reference sequence).

With regard to this clone: At the DNA level, this CDR3 is encoded by other sequences in the same sample as well. This sequence joins TRBV4-1 and TRBJ1-5; D remains ambiguous. The germline V gene encodes CDR1 MGHRA and CDR2 YSYEKL. V lost 1 base to trimming and J lost 4 bases, with 11 bases between them. CDR3 size: 15 residues. CDR3 nucleotides: TGCGCCAGCAGCCAAGTGACGGGGAAAAATCAGCCCCAGCATTTT. Protein: CASSQVTGKNQPQHF.

The chain couples TRBV19 to TRBJ2-7, with D possibly being TRBD2 (5 bases). V lost 7 bases and J 1 base, leaving 11 bases between the germline ends. The CDR3 has 13 amino acids. The germline gives CDR1 LNHDA, CDR2 SQIVND (reference sequence). In DNA, the CDR3 is TGTGCCAGTACGCTTTCGGGGTCCTACGAGCAGTACTTC. Its protein product is CASTLSGSYEQYF.

The V call is TRBV2, the J call TRBJ2-7; the D gene is possibly TRBD2 (6 bases). Looked up from germline, CDR1 is SNHLY and CDR2 is FYNNEI. This CDR3 has 14 residues. Trimming took 6 bases from V and 9 from J, leaving 21 bases between them. As DNA, the CDR3 is TGTGCCAGCAGGAAGGAAATAGGCGGGGCGGTGCAGTACTTC. Residues: CASRKEIGGAVQYF.

CDR3 nucleotides: TGTGCCAGTAGTATAGGGGGACTTAGCTCCTACGAGCAGTACTTC. Its translation: CASSIGGLSSYEQYF. The V call is TRBV19, the J call TRBJ2-7; the D gene is possibly TRBD2 (6 bases). The CDR3 length is 15 residues. The germline CDR1 and CDR2 sequences are LNHDA and SQIVND (reference sequence). The germline V and J ends were trimmed by 1 base and 0 bases, with 10 bases remaining between them. The full variable domain, completed using reference TRBV19 and TRBJ2-7, is DGGITQSPKYLFRKEGQNVTLSCEQNLNHDAMYWYRQDPGQGLRLIYYSQIVNDFQKGDIAEGYSVSREKKESFPLTVTSAQKNPTAFYLCASSIGGLSSYEQYFGPGTRLTVT.

This chain joins TRBV6-1 and TRBJ2-5, with unresolved D. The end of the DNA aligns better with TRBJ2-7, so the J call may be wrong. The CDR3 has 14 amino acids. Germline values: CDR1 MNHNS, CDR2 SASEGT. The CDR3 DNA follows: TGTGCCAGCAGTGAACCCCAATACAGCTACGAGCAGTACTTC. It yields the protein CASSEPQYSYEQYF.

The chain has TRBV27 and TRBJ2-3; D is perhaps TRBD1 (6 bases). Germline V lookup: CDR1 MNHEY, CDR2 SMNVEV (reference sequence). The CDR3 length is 14 residues. The V end was cut by 7 bases, the J end by 1 base, with 12 bases between. CDR3 region: CASNPRGRTDTQYF. The DNA of the CDR3 is TGTGCCAGCAATCCCAGGGGCCGCACAGATACGCAGTATTTT.

CDR3 coding DNA: TGTGCCACCAGCTCCCACAGGGAAAATCAGCCCCAGCATTTT. Protein: CATSSHRENQPQHF. The chain employs TRBV15 and TRBJ1-5, with D tentatively TRBD1 (6 bases). Germline V gene data show CDR1 as LNHNV and CDR2 as YYDKDF (reference sequence). The V end lost 5 bases, the J end lost 4 bases, and 12 bases lay between the germline ends. The CDR3 covers 14 residues.

This chain joins TRBV7-9 and TRBJ1-4; D is undetermined. Germline CDR1 SEHNR, CDR2 FQNEAQ (reference sequence). This CDR3 comprises 13 residues. Trimming shortened V by 2 bases and J by 8 bases, and 9 bases separated the two germline ends. For the CDR3, the DNA is TGTGCCAGCAGCTTAATTGGTGACGAAAAACTGTTTTTT. Translation gives CASSLIGDEKLFF.

The rearrangement joins TRBV29-1 to TRBJ2-7; 7 bases fit TRBD2. The germline CDR1 and CDR2 sequences are SQVTM and ANQGSEA. This CDR3 is 14 amino acids long. J was trimmed by 2 bases and V by 6 bases; bases with no gene match: 10. The CDR3 spells CSVRLGGGAYEQYF. In nucleotides, the CDR3 is TGCAGCGTCCGCCTAGGCGGGGGTGCCTACGAGCAGTACTTC.

The chain carries TRBV2 and TRBJ2-1; TRBD1 aligns across 7 bases. The germline V gene has CDR1 SNHLY and CDR2 FYNNEI. The CDR3 extends over 15 amino acids. The V and J ends lost 6 bases and 4 bases, in that order; junction bases with no gene match: 9. The CDR3 DNA reads as TGTGCCAGCAGGCAACAGGGGACAATTTACAATGAGCAGTTCTTC. Its protein is CASRQQGTIYNEQFF.

The chain combines TRBV7-8 with TRBJ1-1; D is possibly TRBD1 (5 bases). With 4 bases removed from V and 1 base from J, the gap between germline ends came to 10 bases. The CDR3 has 14 residues. The germline CDR1 and CDR2 sequences are SGHVS and FQNEAQ. For the CDR3, the DNA is TGTGCCAGCAGCTGGCAGGGAGGGAACACTGAAGCTTTCTTT. Translating it yields CASSWQGGNTEAFF.

V is TRBV7-8 and J is TRBJ2-1, with 7 nucleotides matching TRBD2. The CDR3 is 15 amino acids. Germline assignment: CDR1 SGHVS and CDR2 FQNEAQ. V dropped 0 bases and J dropped 4; count of bases not matched to a gene: 3. CDR3 sequence reads: CASSLAASGYNEQFF. DNA of the CDR3: TGTGCCAGCAGCTTAGCGGCTAGCGGTTACAATGAGCAGTTCTTC.

The CDR3 coding sequence is TGTGCCAGCAGCCTTACCGACGGTGGAACTGAAGCTTTCTTT. It is translated as CASSLTDGGTEAFF. The chain joins TRBV6-5 to TRBJ1-1; D is unresolved. Germline loops: CDR1 MNHEY, CDR2 SVGAGI. The CDR3 sequence is 14 residues long. Trimming stripped 6 bases from V and 5 bases from J, with 16 bases between.

The chain is built from TRBV28 and TRBJ2-7, with 7 bases lining up with TRBD2. Germline V gives CDR1 MDHEN, CDR2 SYDVKM. Trimming at V came to 6 bases and at J to 3 bases, leaving 14 bases not matched to a gene. The CDR3 is made up of 16 amino acids. CDR3 loop: CASRELGPGTNYEQYF. The CDR3 DNA reads as TGTGCCAGCAGAGAGTTGGGGCCCGGGACTAACTACGAGCAGTACTTC.

V usage is TRBV11-2 and J usage is TRBJ2-3, with 8 positions matching TRBD2. CDR1 and CDR2 (germline): SGHAT, FQNNGV. Trimming took 6 bases from V and 2 from J; bases not matched to a gene: 7. This CDR3 spans 15 amino acids. The CDR3 loop is CASSQRGRFTDTQYF. The CDR3 DNA follows: TGTGCCAGCAGTCAGCGGGGGCGTTTCACAGATACGCAGTATTTT.

The rearrangement links TRBV19 to TRBJ2-1; D gene ambiguous. Germline CDR1 is LNHDA and CDR2 is SQIVND (reference sequence). Trimming removed 6 bases at V and 0 bases at J, with 12 bases between. This CDR3 comprises 15 residues. The CDR3 coding sequence is TGTGCCAGTAGAACGACTCCGAGCTCCTACAATGAGCAGTTCTTC. Encoded protein: CASRTTPSSYNEQFF.